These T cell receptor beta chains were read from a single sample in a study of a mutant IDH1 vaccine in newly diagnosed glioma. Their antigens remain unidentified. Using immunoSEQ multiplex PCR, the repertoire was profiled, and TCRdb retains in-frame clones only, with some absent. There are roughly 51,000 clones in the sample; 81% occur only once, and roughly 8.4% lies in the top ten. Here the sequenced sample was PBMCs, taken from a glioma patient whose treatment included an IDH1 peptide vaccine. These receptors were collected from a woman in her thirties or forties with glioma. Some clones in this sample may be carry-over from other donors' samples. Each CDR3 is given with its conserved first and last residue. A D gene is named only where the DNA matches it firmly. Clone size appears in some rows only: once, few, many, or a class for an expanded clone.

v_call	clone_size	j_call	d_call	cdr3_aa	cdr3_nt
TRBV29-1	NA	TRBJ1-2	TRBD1	CSVRTGDYGYTF	TGCAGCGTGCGGACAGGAGACTATGGCTACACCTTC
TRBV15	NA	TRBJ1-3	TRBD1	CATRRGQGTSNTIYF	TGTGCCACCAGGAGAGGACAGGGCACTTCAAACACCATATATTTT
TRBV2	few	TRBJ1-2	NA	CASRGTGNTF	TGTGCCAGCAGGGGGACTGGAAACACCTTC
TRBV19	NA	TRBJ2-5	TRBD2	CASSSRFSGGARETQYF	TGTGCCAGTAGTTCGCGCTTTAGCGGGGGGGCCAGGGAGACCCAGTACTTC
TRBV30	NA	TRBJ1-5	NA	CAWSEPDGTASSVHF	TGTGCCTGGAGTGAACCCGACGGCACAGCTTCTTCGGTGCATTTT
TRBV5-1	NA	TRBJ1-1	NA	CASSWGSGGTEAFF	TGCGCCAGCAGCTGGGGTTCCGGAGGAACTGAAGCTTTCTTT
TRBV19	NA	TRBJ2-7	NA	CASSRQAGFLNEQYF	TGTGCCAGTAGCCGGCAGGCAGGTTTTTTAAACGAGCAGTACTTC
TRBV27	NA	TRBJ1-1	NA	CASSFREPNTEAFF	TGTGCCAGCAGTTTTAGGGAGCCCAACACTGAAGCTTTCTTT
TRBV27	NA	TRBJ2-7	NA	CASSSVAGGRYEQYF	TGTGCCAGCAGCTCCGTCGCCGGGGGTCGGTACGAGCAGTACTTC
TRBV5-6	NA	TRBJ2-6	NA	CASSTGLSSGANVLTF	TGTGCCAGCAGTACCGGACTGTCCTCTGGGGCCAACGTCCTGACTTTC
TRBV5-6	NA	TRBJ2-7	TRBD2	CASSPSGGPLFLNYEQYF	TGTGCCAGCAGCCCCAGCGGGGGGCCCCTCTTTTTAAACTACGAGCAGTACTTC
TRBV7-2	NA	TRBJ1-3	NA	CASTLVGALSGNTIYF	TGTGCCAGCACCCTCGTCGGGGCCCTCTCTGGAAACACCATATATTTT
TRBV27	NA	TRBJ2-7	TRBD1	CASSVGTGGYEQYF	TGTGCCAGCAGTGTCGGGACAGGGGGCTACGAGCAGTACTTC
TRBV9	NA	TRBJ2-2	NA	CASSGNLWTENTGELFF	TGTGCCAGCAGCGGTAACCTCTGGACAGAAAACACCGGGGAGCTGTTTTTT
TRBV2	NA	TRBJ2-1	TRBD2	CASTREGGNEQFF	TGTGCCAGCACCAGGGAGGGTGGCAATGAGCAGTTCTTC
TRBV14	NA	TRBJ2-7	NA	CASSRGLYEQYF	TGTGCCAGCAGCCGAGGCCTTTACGAGCAGTACTTC
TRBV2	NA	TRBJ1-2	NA	CASSEDQIANYGYTF	TGTGCCAGCAGTGAAGACCAGATTGCTAACTATGGCTACACCTTC
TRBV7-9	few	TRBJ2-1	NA	CASSLSGPYNEQFF	TGTGCCAGCAGTCTTAGCGGTCCCTACAATGAGCAGTTCTTC
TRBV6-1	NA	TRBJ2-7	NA	CASSEAQPYEQYF	TGTGCCAGCAGTGAAGCGCAACCCTACGAGCAGTACTTC
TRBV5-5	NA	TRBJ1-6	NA	CASSLQRTDNSPLHF	TGTGCCAGCAGCTTGCAGCGGACAGATAATTCACCCCTCCACTTT
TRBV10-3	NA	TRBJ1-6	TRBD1	CAIRRDRTDSPLHF	TGTGCCATCAGGCGGGACAGGACGGATTCACCCCTCCACTTT
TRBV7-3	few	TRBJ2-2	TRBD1	CASSRLTGTNTGELFF	TGTGCCAGCAGCAGACTGACAGGGACGAACACCGGGGAGCTGTTTTTT
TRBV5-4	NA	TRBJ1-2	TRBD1	CASSFDRENYGYTF	TGTGCCAGCAGCTTCGACAGGGAAAACTATGGCTACACCTTC
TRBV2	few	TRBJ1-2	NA	CASSDSAGYGYTF	TGTGCCAGCAGTGACTCGGCAGGGTATGGCTACACCTTC
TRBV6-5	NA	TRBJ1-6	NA	CASSYRGHYNSPLHF	TGTGCCAGCAGTTACCGTGGACACTATAATTCACCCCTCCACTTT
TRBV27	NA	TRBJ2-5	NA	CASSPRSMETQYF	TGTGCCAGCAGTCCACGGAGTATGGAGACCCAGTACTTC
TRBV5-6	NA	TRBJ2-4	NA	CASRLGGLSAGYHIQYF	TGTGCCAGCCGCTTAGGGGGGTTATCGGCAGGTTATCACATTCAGTACTTC